The T cell receptor beta chain under discussion was sequenced for a study of human T cells and chemical hapten exposure. Study-level points and caveats: There was a positive correlation between PT1 expanded TCR counts and patch test score.

TCRdb reprocessed the RACE reads with MiXCR, giving one entry per CDR3 protein. This table has roughly 190,000 distinct CDR3 sequences, under 25% appearing once. Time point defined: patch test 1, 2 weeks after DPC sensitization. Treatment indicated: therapeutic diphenylcyclopropenone sensitization with weekly scalp DPC. This clonotype came up a few times. Antigen: not known. The sequencing used whole blood, collected in connection with sensitization to the hapten diphenylcyclopropenone (DPC). This clonotype was obtained from a woman between 50 and 59 years old with alopecia areata. Some clones in this sample may be carry-over from other donors' samples.

The CDR3 region is CASSQTGLVNEQFF. The DNA of the CDR3 is TGTGCCAGCAGCCAAACGGGCTTAGTTAATGAGCAGTTCTTC. This sequence joins TRBV3-1 and TRBJ2-1; D is unclear. Trimming cost V 2 bases and J 7 bases, with 12 bases left between them. The CDR3 loop spans 14 amino acids. Germline CDR1 LGHDT, CDR2 YNNKEL (reference sequence).